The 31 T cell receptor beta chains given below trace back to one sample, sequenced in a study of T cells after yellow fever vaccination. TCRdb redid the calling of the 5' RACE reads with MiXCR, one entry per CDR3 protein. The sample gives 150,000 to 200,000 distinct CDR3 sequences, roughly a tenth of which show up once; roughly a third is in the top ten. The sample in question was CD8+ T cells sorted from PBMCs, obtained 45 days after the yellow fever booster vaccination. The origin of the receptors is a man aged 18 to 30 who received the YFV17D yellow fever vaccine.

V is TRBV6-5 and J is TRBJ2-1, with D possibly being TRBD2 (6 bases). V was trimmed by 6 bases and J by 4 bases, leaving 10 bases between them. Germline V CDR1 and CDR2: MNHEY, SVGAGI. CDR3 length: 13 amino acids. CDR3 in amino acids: CASRAGTYNEQFF. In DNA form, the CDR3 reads TGTGCCAGCAGGGCCGGGACTTACAATGAGCAGTTCTTC.

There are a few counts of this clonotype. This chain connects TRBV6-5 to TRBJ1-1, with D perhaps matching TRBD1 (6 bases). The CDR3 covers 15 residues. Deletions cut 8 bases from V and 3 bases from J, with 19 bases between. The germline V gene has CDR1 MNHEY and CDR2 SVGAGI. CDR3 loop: CASSGRKNRDTEAFF. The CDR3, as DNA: TGTGCCAGCTCCGGCCGCAAAAACAGGGACACTGAAGCTTTCTTT.

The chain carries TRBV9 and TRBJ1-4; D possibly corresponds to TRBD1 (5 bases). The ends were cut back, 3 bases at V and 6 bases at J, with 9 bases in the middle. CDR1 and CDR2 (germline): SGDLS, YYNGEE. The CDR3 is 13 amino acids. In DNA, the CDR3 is TGTGCCAGCAGCGGACAGCTCCATGAAAAACTGTTTTTT. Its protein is CASSGQLHEKLFF.

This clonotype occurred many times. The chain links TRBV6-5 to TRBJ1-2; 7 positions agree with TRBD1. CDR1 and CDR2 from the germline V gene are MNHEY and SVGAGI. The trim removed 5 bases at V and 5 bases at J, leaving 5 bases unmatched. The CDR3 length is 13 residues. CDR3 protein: CASSPPGQYGYTF. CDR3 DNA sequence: TGTGCCAGCAGTCCGCCGGGACAGTATGGCTACACCTTC.

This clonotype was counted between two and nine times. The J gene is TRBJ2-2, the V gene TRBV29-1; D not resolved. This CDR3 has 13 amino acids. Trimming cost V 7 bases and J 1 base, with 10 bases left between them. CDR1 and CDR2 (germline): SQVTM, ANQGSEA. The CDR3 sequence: CSASRQNTGELFF. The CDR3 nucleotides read TGCAGCGCCTCAAGACAGAACACCGGGGAGCTGTTTTTT.

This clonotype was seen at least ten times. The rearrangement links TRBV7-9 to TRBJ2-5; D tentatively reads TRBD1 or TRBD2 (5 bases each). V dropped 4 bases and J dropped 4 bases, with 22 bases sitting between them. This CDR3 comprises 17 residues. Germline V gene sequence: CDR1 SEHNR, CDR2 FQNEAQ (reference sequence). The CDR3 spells CASSSLTLGVLGETQYF. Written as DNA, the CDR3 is TGTGCCAGCAGCTCACTTACATTGGGGGTCTTGGGAGAGACCCAGTACTTC. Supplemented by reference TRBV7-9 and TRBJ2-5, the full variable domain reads DTGVSQNPRHKITKRGQNVTFRCDPISEHNRLYWYRQTLGQGPEFLTYFQNEAQLEKSRLLSDRFSAERPKGSFSTLEIQRTEQGDSAMYLCASSSLTLGVLGETQYFGPGTRLLVL.

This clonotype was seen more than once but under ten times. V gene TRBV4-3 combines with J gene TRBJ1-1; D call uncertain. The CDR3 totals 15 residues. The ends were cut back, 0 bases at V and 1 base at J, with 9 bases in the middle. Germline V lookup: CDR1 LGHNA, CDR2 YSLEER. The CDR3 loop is CASSQDIAENTEAFF. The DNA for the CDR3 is TGCGCCAGCAGCCAAGATATAGCGGAGAACACTGAAGCTTTCTTT.

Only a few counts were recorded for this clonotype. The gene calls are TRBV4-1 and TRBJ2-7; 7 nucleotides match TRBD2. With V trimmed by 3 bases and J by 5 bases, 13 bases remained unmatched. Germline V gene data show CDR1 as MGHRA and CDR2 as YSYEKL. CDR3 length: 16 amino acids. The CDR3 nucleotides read TGCGCCAGCAGCCAGGGCCCCCGGGGGGAAGCGGACGAGCAGTACTTC. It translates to CASSQGPRGEADEQYF.

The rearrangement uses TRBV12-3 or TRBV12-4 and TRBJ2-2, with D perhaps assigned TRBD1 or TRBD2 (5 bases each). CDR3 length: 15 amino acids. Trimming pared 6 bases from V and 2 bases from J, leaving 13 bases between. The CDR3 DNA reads TGTGCCAGCAGCCCGATTCGGGGCAACACCGGGGAGCTGTTTTTT. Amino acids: CASSPIRGNTGELFF.

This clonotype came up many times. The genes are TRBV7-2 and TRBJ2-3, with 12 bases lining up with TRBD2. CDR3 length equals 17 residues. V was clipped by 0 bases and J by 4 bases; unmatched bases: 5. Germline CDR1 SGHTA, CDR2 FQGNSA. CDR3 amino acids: CASSLAPSGGASDTQYF. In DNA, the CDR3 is TGTGCCAGCAGCTTAGCGCCTAGCGGGGGGGCTTCAGATACGCAGTATTTT. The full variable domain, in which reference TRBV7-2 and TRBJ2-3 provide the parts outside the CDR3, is GAGVSQSPSNKVTEKGKDVELRCDPISGHTALYWYRQSLGQGLEFLIYFQGNSAPDKSGLPSDRFSAERTGGSVSTLTIQRTQQEDSAVYLCASSLAPSGGASDTQYFGPGTRLTVL.

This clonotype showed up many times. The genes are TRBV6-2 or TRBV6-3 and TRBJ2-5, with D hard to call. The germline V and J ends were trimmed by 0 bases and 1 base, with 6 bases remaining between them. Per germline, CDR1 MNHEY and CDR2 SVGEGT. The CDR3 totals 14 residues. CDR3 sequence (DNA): TGTGCCAGCAGTTACTCAACAGCCCAAGAGACCCAGTACTTC. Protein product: CASSYSTAQETQYF.

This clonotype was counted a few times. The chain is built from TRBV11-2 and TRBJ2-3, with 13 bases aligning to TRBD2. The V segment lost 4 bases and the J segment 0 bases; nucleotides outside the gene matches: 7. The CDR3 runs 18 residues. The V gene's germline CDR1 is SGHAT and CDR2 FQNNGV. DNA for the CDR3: TGTGCCAGCAGCTCTGGACTAGCGGGGGCGACTAGCACAGATACGCAGTATTTT. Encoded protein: CASSSGLAGATSTDTQYF.

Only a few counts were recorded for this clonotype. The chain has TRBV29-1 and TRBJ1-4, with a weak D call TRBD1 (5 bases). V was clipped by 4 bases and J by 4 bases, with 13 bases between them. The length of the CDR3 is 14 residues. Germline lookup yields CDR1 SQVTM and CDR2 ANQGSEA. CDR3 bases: TGCAGCGTTGTGGGGCGCGGTGGTAATGAAAAACTGTTTTTT. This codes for CSVVGRGGNEKLFF. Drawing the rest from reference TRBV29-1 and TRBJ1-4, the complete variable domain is SAVISQKPSRDICQRGTSLTIQCQVDSQVTMMFWYRQQPGQSLTLIATANQGSEATYESGFVIDKFPISRPNLTFSTLTVSNMSPEDSSIYLCSVVGRGGNEKLFFGSGTQLSVL.

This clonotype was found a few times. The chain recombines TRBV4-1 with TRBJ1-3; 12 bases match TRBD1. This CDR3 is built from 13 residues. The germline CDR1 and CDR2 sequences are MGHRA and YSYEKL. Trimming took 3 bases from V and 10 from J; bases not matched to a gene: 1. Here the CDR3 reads CASSQGQGATIYF. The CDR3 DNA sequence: TGCGCCAGCAGCCAGGGACAGGGGGCTACCATATATTTT.

CDR3 sequence reads: CASTDSFYEQYV. CDR3 DNA: TGTGCCAGCACCGACAGTTTCTACGAGCAGTACGTC. V gene TRBV5-6 combines with J gene TRBJ2-7; possible D gene TRBD1, 5 bases. Trimming shortened V by 6 bases and J by 3 bases, and 10 bases separated the two germline ends. Germline lookup yields CDR1 SGHDT and CDR2 YYEEEE. This CDR3 spans 12 amino acids.

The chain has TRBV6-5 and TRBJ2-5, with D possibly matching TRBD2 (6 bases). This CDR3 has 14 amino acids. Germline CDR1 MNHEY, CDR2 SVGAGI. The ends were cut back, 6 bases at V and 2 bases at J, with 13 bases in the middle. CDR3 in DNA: TGTGCCAGCAGCCTCTGGGCGGGGCAAGAGACCCAGTACTTC. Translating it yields CASSLWAGQETQYF.

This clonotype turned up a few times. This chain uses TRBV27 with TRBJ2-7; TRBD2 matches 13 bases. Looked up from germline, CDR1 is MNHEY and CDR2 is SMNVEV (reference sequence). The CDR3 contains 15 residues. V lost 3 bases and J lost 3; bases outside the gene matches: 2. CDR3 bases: TGTGCCAGCAGTTTTCGGACTAGCGGGGGCTACGAGCAGTACTTC. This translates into CASSFRTSGGYEQYF.

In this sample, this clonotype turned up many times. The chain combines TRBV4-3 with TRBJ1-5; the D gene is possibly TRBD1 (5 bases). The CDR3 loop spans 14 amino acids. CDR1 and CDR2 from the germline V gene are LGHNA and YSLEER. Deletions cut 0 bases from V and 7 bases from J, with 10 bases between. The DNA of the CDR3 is TGCGCCAGCAGCCAAGAAACGCGGGGCCAGCCCCAGCATTTT. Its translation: CASSQETRGQPQHF.

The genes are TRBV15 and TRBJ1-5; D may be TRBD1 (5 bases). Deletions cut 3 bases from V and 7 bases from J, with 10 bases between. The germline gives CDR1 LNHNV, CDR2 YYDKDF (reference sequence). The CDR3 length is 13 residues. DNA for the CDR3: TGTGCCACCAGCAGGAGGGGAGACCAGCCCCAGCATTTT. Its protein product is CATSRRGDQPQHF.

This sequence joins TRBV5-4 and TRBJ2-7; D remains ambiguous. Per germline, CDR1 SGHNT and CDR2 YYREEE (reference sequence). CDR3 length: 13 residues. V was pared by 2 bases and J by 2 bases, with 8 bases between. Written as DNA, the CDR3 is TGTGCCAGCAGCTTAACGGATACCTACGAGCAGTACTTC. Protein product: CASSLTDTYEQYF.

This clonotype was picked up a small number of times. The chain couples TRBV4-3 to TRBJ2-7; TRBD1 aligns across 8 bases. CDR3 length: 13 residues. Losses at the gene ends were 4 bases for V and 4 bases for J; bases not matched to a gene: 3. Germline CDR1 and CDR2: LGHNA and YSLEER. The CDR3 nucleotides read TGCGCCAGCAGCCTTCGACAGGGGTACGAGCAGTACTTC. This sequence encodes CASSLRQGYEQYF.

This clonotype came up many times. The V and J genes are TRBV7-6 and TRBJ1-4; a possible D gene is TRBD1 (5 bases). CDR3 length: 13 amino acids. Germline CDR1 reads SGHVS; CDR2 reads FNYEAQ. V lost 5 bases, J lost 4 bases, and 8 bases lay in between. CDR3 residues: CASSGDSNEKLFF. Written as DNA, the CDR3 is TGTGCCAGCAGCGGTGACAGTAATGAAAAACTGTTTTTT.

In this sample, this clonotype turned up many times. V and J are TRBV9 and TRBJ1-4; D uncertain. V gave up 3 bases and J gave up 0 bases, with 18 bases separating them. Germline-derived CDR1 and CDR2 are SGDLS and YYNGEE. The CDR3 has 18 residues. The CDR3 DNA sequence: TGTGCCAGCAGCGCAAATCCTGAAAAGACGGCAACTAATGAAAAACTGTTTTTT. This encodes CASSANPEKTATNEKLFF.

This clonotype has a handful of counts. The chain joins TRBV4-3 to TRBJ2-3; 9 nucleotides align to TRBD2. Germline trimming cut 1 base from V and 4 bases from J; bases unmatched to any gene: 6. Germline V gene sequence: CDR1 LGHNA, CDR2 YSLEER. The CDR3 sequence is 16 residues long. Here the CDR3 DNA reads TGCGCCAGCAGCCAAGTTGGCGGGGGGGCGTCAGATACGCAGTATTTT. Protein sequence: CASSQVGGGASDTQYF.

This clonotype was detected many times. As DNA, the CDR3 is TGTGCCAGCAGCACCCGGTATCAGGACCCCTCAGCCCTGTACAATGAGCAGTTCTTC. This codes for CASSTRYQDPSALYNEQFF. This sequence joins TRBV7-3 and TRBJ2-1; D is unclear. Germline CDR1 SGHTA, CDR2 FQGTGA. The CDR3 spans 19 residues. The V and J ends lost 5 bases and 4 bases respectively, with 27 bases between them.

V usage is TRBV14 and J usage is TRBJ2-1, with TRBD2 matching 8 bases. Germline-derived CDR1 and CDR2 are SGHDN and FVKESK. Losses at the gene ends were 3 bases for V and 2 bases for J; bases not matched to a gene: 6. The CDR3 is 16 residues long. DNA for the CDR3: TGTGCCAGCAGCCACAGCGGGGGTCGGGCCTACAATGAGCAGTTCTTC. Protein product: CASSHSGGRAYNEQFF.

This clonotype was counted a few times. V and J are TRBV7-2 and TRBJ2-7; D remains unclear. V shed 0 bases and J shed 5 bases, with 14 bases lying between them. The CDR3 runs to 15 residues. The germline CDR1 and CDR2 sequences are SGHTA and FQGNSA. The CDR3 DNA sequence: TGTGCCAGCAGCTTAGCGCTGGTAGGGTCAGACGAGCAGTACGTC. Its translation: CASSLALVGSDEQYV.

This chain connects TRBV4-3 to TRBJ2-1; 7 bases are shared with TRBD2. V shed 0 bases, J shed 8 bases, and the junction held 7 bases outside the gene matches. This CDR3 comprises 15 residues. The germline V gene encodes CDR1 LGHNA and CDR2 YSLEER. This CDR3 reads CASSQEPAGMYEQFF. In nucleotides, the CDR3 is TGCGCCAGCAGCCAAGAACCAGCGGGGATGTATGAGCAGTTCTTC.

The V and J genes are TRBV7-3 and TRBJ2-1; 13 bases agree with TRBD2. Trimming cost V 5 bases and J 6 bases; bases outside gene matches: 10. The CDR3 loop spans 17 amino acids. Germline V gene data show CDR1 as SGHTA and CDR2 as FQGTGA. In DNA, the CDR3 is TGTGCCAGCAGCCGATCGGGACTAGCGGGGCGTTTCAATGAGCAGTTCTTC. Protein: CASSRSGLAGRFNEQFF. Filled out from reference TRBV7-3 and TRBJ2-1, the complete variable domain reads GAGVSQTPSNKVTEKGKYVELRCDPISGHTALYWYRQSLGQGPEFLIYFQGTGAADDSGLPNDRFFAVRPEGSVSTLKIQRTERGDSAVYLCASSRSGLAGRFNEQFFGPGTRLTVL.

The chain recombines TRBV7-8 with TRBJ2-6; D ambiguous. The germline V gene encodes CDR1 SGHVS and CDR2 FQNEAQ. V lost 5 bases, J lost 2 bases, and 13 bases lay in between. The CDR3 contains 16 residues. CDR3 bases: TGTGCCAGCAGCACCATGGCCGGTGCTGGGGCCAACGTCCTGACTTTC. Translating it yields CASSTMAGAGANVLTF.

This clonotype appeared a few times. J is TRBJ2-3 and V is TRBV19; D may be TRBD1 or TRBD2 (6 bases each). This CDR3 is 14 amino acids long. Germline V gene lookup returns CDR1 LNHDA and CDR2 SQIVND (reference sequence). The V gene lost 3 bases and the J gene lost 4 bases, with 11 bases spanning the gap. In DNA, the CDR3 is TGTGCCAGTAGTATGAGGGGGGTCCCAGATACGCAGTATTTT. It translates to CASSMRGVPDTQYF.